The 24 T cell receptor beta chains in this list originate from one sample, sequenced in a study of OX40 agonist ivuxolimab in advanced cancers. TCRdb keeps only in-frame clones here, not all; method: immunoSEQ multiplex PCR. Among fewer than 40,000 clones listed, roughly 89% were seen once. Sequenced material: CD4+ or CD8+ T cells sorted from blood, taken in a trial of the OX40 agonist ivuxolimab. The receptors here all came from an adult with an advanced solid tumor such as melanoma, head and neck, liver or kidney cancer.

The V and J genes are TRBV5-4 and TRBJ2-5; 10 bases line up with TRBD2. The CDR3 has 16 residues. The ends lost 0 bases at V and 1 base at J; junction bases unmatched: 3. Germline CDR1 SGHNT, CDR2 YYREEE (reference sequence). The CDR3 sequence is CASSLALAGFQETQYF. The CDR3 nucleotides read TGTGCCAGCAGCTTGGCACTAGCGGGGTTCCAAGAGACCCAGTACTTC.

Written as DNA, the CDR3 is TGTGCCAGCAGTTACTCGGCCGGAGGGGAGACCCAGTACTTC. Protein: CASSYSAGGETQYF. The chain is built from TRBV6-5 and TRBJ2-5; D perhaps matches TRBD2 (6 bases). The CDR3 extends over 14 amino acids. Germline assignment: CDR1 MNHEY and CDR2 SVGAGI. V lost 0 bases and J 5 bases, leaving 10 bases between the germline ends.

The V call is TRBV29-1, the J call TRBJ2-3; D not resolved. CDR1 is SQVTM, CDR2 ANQGSEA, per germline. This CDR3 has 12 amino acids. The V and J ends lost 5 bases and 2 bases respectively, with 8 bases between them. The CDR3 DNA reads TGCAGCGTTTTTGACCCCACAGATACGCAGTATTTT. It is translated as CSVFDPTDTQYF.

The chain joins TRBV14 to TRBJ2-7, with 7 bases aligning to TRBD2. V shed 0 bases and J 5 bases; nucleotides not matched to a gene: 13. CDR3 length: 17 amino acids. Germline V gene data show CDR1 as SGHDN and CDR2 as FVKESK. The CDR3 is CASSQDLTLAVVDEQYF. CDR3 sequence (DNA): TGTGCCAGCAGCCAAGATCTTACGCTAGCGGTTGTGGACGAGCAGTACTTC. Using reference TRBV14 and TRBJ2-7 for the parts outside the CDR3, the full variable domain is EAGVTQFPSHSVIEKGQTVTLRCDPISGHDNLYWYRRVMGKEIKFLLHFVKESKQDESGMPNNRFLAERTGGTYSTLKVQPAELEDSGVYFCASSQDLTLAVVDEQYFGPGTRLTVT.

The rearrangement joins TRBV29-1 to TRBJ1-1; 8 bases are shared with TRBD1. The CDR3 has 14 residues. Germline loops: CDR1 SQVTM, CDR2 ANQGSEA. V gave up 7 bases and J gave up 0 bases; unmatched junction bases: 7. CDR3 in DNA: TGCAGCGCCCAGGGACAGGACATGAACACTGAAGCTTTCTTT. Translating gives CSAQGQDMNTEAFF.

The CDR3 loop is CASSFGGEETQYF. CDR3 DNA: TGTGCCAGCAGTTTTGGGGGAGAAGAGACCCAGTACTTC. The genes are TRBV27 and TRBJ2-5, with D perhaps TRBD1 or TRBD2 (5 bases each). The germline CDR1 and CDR2 sequences are MNHEY and SMNVEV (reference sequence). V dropped 3 bases and J dropped 3 bases, with 8 bases sitting between them. This CDR3 is 13 amino acids long.

This chain links TRBV30 with TRBJ2-7; D remains unclear. In germline, CDR1 is GTSNPN, CDR2 SVGIG (reference sequence). V dropped 7 bases and J dropped 6 bases, with 16 bases sitting between them. There are 12 residues in the CDR3. Written as DNA, the CDR3 is TGTGCCTTTGGCCTCTCTTTCTCCGAGCAGTACTTC. Its translation: CAFGLSFSEQYF. The complete variable domain, with remaining parts taken from reference TRBV30 and TRBJ2-7, reads SQTIHQWPATLVQPVGSPLSLECTVEGTSNPNLYWYRQAAGRGLQLLFYSVGIGQISSEVPQNLSASRPQDRQFILSSKKLLLSDSGFYLCAFGLSFSEQYFGPGTRLTVT.

This chain connects TRBV7-6 to TRBJ2-3, with D unresolved. Trimming shortened V by 5 bases and J by 0 bases, and 6 bases separated the two germline ends. The CDR3 runs 13 residues. The germline CDR1 and CDR2 sequences are SGHVS and FNYEAQ. The CDR3 spells CASSASSTDTQYF. The CDR3 DNA reads as TGTGCCAGCAGCGCATCTAGCACAGATACGCAGTATTTT.

V and J are TRBV30 and TRBJ1-4; D ambiguous. The CDR3 consists of 14 residues. V gave up 1 base and J gave up 3 bases, with 9 bases separating them. Germline V gene sequence: CDR1 GTSNPN, CDR2 SVGIG (reference sequence). CDR3 sequence reads: CAWSAGLANEKLFF. The CDR3 DNA reads TGTGCCTGGAGTGCGGGTTTAGCTAATGAAAAACTGTTTTTT.

The chain employs TRBV6-5 and TRBJ2-7; D gene unclear. The CDR3 is 12 amino acids. Trimming cost V 2 bases and J 7 bases, with 9 bases left between them. Germline assignment: CDR1 MNHEY and CDR2 SVGAGI. CDR3 sequence: CASSYPGREQYF. The CDR3 DNA reads as TGTGCCAGCAGTTACCCTGGGCGGGAGCAGTACTTC.

V is TRBV6-5 and J is TRBJ1-1, with D tentatively TRBD1 (5 bases). The germline gives CDR1 MNHEY, CDR2 SVGAGI. V was cut by 0 bases and J by 7 bases, with 9 bases left in between. CDR3 size: 13 residues. The CDR3 DNA follows: TGTGCCAGCAGTTACTCGGGGGGACTTGAAGCTTTCTTT. Its protein product is CASSYSGGLEAFF.

V usage is TRBV27 and J usage is TRBJ2-3, with no clear D. The CDR3 sequence is 12 residues long. V was shortened by 5 bases and J by 1 base, with 4 bases between the two germline ends. CDR1 is MNHEY and CDR2 is SMNVEV in the germline V gene (reference sequence). This chain's CDR3 is CASSQRTDTQYF. The DNA for the CDR3 is TGTGCCAGCAGTCAACGCACAGATACGCAGTATTTT.

V is TRBV4-1 and J is TRBJ2-7; D may be TRBD2 (6 bases). Germline CDR1 is MGHRA and CDR2 is YSYEKL. The CDR3 is made up of 16 amino acids. Trimming removed 1 base from V and 7 bases from J, with 20 bases in between. In DNA form, the CDR3 reads TGCGCCAGCAGCCAAGCCCCCCGCGGGACCTTCGGAGAGCAGTACTTC. Its translation: CASSQAPRGTFGEQYF.

V is TRBV10-3 and J is TRBJ2-1; 7 bases align to TRBD1. Germline-derived CDR1 and CDR2 are ENHRY and SYGVKD. Trimming took 8 bases from V and 5 from J; bases not matched to a gene: 3. The CDR3 has 12 amino acids. The CDR3: CAIVGQDNEQFF. CDR3 bases: TGTGCCATCGTAGGACAGGACAATGAGCAGTTCTTC.

V gene TRBV19 combines with J gene TRBJ1-1; 8 bases are shared with TRBD1. The CDR3 loop spans 15 amino acids. Germline CDR1 LNHDA, CDR2 SQIVND (reference sequence). Trimming took 3 bases from V and 5 from J; bases not matched to a gene: 8. The CDR3 DNA follows: TGTGCCAGTAGTATCGGCACAGGGGGAGAAACTGAAGCTTTCTTT. It codes for CASSIGTGGETEAFF.

The rearrangement uses TRBV7-2 and TRBJ2-3; D is undetermined. This CDR3 spans 16 amino acids. Trimming shortened V by 0 bases and J by 4 bases, and 14 bases separated the two germline ends. CDR1 is SGHTA, CDR2 FQGNSA, per germline. CDR3 protein: CASSLALVRLSDTQYF. The CDR3 coding sequence is TGTGCCAGCAGCTTAGCTCTTGTTCGGTTATCAGATACGCAGTATTTT.

J is TRBJ2-2 and V is TRBV19; D gene uncertain. The CDR3 covers 14 residues. Per the germline V gene, CDR1 is LNHDA and CDR2 is SQIVND (reference sequence). V was pared by 6 bases and J by 4 bases, with 12 bases between. The CDR3 protein is CASSILVSTGELFF. The DNA for the CDR3 is TGTGCCAGTAGCATATTGGTATCCACCGGGGAGCTGTTTTTT.

V and J are TRBV2 and TRBJ1-1; D is possibly TRBD1 (5 bases). The CDR3 is 11 amino acids. V was pared by 8 bases and J by 11 bases, with 15 bases between. Germline V gene sequence: CDR1 SNHLY, CDR2 FYNNEI. CDR3 in amino acids: CASRTQRGAFF. Here the CDR3 DNA reads TGTGCCAGCCGAACACAACGGGGGGCTTTCTTT.

This clone is labeled as medium-sized. V is TRBV5-6 and J is TRBJ2-7; TRBD1 might be the D (6 bases). The CDR3 covers 13 residues. Trimming cost V 5 bases and J 3 bases, with 12 bases left between them. CDR1 SGHDT and CDR2 YYEEEE come from the germline V gene. The chain's CDR3 is CASSSDSYYEQYF. The CDR3 DNA is TGTGCCAGCAGTTCGGACAGCTACTACGAGCAGTACTTC.

This sequence joins TRBV9 and TRBJ2-2; TRBD1 might be the D (5 bases). Germline V gives CDR1 SGDLS, CDR2 YYNGEE. The CDR3 totals 15 residues. V was pared by 0 bases and J by 5 bases, with 11 bases between. DNA for the CDR3: TGTGCCAGCAGCGTAGGAGGTGCAGGGACCGGGGAGCTGTTTTTT. Its protein is CASSVGGAGTGELFF.

The rearrangement links TRBV19 to TRBJ1-5; 7 bases map to TRBD1. Unmatched junction bases numbered 10, after V lost 2 bases and J lost 6 bases. Germline CDR1 is LNHDA and CDR2 is SQIVND (reference sequence). The CDR3 runs 16 residues. The chain's CDR3 is CASSISSTGYGQPQHF. The CDR3 bases are TGTGCCAGTAGTATATCCTCGACAGGGTATGGTCAGCCCCAGCATTTT.

The V call is TRBV29-1, the J call TRBJ2-1; TRBD2 matches 12 bases. V gave up 1 base and J gave up 9 bases; unmatched junction bases: 4. Germline assignment: CDR1 SQVTM and CDR2 ANQGSEA. The CDR3 has 14 residues. The CDR3 coding sequence is TGCAGCGTTGAAGGGCTAGCGGGAGGGATTGAGCAGTTCTTC. Translation gives CSVEGLAGGIEQFF.

The CDR3 protein is CASSQDLATAGYTF. The CDR3 DNA reads TGCGCCAGCAGCCAAGATCTGGCAACGGCTGGCTACACCTTC. This chain uses TRBV4-1 with TRBJ1-2, with D hard to call. Trimming took 0 bases from V and 7 from J, leaving 12 bases between them. Germline V gives CDR1 MGHRA, CDR2 YSYEKL. CDR3 length: 14 amino acids.

This clone was seen once. CDR3 in DNA: TGCGCCAGCAGCCGCGATCTTGTGCCCCCTAGCACAGATACGCAGTATTTT. Its protein product is CASSRDLVPPSTDTQYF. The chain is built from TRBV4-1 and TRBJ2-3; D is uncertain. Trimming took off 4 bases at V and 0 bases at J, with 17 bases between the two ends. From germline, CDR1 is MGHRA and CDR2 YSYEKL. The CDR3 consists of 17 residues.